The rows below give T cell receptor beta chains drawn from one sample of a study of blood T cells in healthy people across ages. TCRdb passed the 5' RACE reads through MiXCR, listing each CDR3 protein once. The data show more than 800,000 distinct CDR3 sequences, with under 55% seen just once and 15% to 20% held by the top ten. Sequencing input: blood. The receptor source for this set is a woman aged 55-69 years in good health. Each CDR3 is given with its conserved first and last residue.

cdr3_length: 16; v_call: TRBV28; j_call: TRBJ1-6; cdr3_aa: CASSSHEISYNSPLHF
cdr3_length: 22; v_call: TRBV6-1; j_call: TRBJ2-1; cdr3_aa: CASSEGREGLGLAGGPYNEQFF
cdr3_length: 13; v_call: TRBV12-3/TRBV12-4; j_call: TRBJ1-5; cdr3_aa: CASSLQGLEPQHF
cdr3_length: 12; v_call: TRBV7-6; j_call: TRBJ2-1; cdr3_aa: CASSSTWGEQFF
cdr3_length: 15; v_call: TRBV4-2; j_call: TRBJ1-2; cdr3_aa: CASSSATGANYGYTF
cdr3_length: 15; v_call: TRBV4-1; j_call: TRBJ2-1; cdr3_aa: CASSRGGGFYNEQFF
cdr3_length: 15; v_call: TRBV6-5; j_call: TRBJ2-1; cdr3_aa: CASSKGIPAYNERFF
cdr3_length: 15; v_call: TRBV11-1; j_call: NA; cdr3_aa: CASSLPPDNQETQYF
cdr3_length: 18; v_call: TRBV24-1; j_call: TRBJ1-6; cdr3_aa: CATRRTGQTECSNSPLHF
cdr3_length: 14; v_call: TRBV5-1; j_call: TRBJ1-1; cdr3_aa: CASSFDSPPTEAFF
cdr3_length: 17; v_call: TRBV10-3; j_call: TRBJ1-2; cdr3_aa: CAISAGTGDPTNYGYTF
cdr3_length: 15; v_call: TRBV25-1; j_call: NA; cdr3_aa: CASSEAGRVGYEQYF
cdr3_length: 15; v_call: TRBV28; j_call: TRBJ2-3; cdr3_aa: CATAVSGQSTDTQYF
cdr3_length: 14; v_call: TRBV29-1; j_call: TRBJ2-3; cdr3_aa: CSVRGGALTDTQYF
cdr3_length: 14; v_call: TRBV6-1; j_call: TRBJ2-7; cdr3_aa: CASSESQGAGEQYF
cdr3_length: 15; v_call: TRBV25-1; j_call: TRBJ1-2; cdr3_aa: CASSDYGQGVYGYTF
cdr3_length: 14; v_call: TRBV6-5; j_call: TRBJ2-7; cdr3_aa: CASSDSGTGGEQYF
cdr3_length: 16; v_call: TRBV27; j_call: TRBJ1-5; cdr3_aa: CASSSGTGVSNQPQHF
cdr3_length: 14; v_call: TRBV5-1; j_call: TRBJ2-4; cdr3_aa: CASSPTPGFNERYF
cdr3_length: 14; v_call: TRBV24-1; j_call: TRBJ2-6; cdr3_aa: CATSSHSGANVLTF
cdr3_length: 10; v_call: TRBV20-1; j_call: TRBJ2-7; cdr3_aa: CSAPGRGQYF
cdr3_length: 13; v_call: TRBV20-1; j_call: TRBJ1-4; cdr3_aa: CSAAGTGQEKLFF
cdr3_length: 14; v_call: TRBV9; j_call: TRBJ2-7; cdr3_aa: CASSAAEGGYEQYF
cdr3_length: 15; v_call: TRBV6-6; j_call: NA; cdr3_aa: CASTSLAARGETQYF
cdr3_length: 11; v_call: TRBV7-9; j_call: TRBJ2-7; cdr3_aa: CASSLEAPLYF
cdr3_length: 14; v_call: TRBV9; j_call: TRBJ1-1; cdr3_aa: CASSVVPENTEAFF
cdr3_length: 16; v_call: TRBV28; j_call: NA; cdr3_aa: CASSLTSGTGYYEQYF
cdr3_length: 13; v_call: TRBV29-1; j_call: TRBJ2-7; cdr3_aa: CSAGGISSYEQYF
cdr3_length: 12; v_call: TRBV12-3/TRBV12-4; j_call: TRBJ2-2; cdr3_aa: CASISPGWELFF
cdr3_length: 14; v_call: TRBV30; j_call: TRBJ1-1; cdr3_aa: CAWSIGQLNTGAFF
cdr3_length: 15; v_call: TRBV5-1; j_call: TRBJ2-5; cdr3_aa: CASSAHGQGQETQYF
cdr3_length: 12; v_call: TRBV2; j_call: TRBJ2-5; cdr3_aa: CASISGIGEQYF
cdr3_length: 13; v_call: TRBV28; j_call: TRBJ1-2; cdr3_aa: CASRKTEIYGYTF
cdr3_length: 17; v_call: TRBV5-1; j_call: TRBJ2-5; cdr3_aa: CASSLTSGRAGQETQYF
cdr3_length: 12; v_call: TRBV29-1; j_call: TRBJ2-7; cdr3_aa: CSFRTGSYEQYF
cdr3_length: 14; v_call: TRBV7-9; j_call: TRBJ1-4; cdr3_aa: CASSAGQYEEKLFF
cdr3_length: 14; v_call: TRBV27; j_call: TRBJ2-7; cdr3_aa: CASSLEGLRDEQYF
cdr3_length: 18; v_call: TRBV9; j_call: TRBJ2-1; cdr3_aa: CASSVVSERLHPGNEQFF
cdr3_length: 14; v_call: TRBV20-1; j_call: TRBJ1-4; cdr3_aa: CSARETGGAEKLFF
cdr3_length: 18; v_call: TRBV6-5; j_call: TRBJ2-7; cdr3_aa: CASSYSKRGLADSYEQYF
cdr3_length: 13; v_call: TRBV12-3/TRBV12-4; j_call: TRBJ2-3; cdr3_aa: CASRPSSTDTQYF
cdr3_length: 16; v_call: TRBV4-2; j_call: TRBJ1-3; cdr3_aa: CASSRGQLSSGNTIYF
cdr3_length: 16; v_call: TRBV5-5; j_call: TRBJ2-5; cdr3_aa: CAGSLGAGRGGETQYF
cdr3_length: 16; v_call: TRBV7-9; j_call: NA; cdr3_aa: CASSLSVWGRAYEQYF
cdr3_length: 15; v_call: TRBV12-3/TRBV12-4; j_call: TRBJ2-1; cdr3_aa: CASSFVAGVYNEQFF
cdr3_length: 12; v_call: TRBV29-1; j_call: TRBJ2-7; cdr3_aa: CSVEGGSGEQYF
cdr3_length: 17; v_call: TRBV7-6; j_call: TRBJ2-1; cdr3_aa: CASSLVSGLAYSNEQFF
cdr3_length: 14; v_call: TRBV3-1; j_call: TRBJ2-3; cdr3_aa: CASSQEASPNMQYF
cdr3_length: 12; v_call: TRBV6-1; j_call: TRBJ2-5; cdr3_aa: CASSTLRETQYF
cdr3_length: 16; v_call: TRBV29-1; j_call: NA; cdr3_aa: CSVRLAGGGIYNEQYF
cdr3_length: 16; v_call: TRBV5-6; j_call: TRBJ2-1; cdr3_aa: CASSLRTSGNYNEQFF
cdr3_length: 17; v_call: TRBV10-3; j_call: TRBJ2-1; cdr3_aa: CAISQPGGGDAMNEQFF
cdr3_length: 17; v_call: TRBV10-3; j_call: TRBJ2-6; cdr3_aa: CAIRKGTSGFGANVLTF
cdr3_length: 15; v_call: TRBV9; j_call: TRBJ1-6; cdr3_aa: CASSVMDRAGSPLHF
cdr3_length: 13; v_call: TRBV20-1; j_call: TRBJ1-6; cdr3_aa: CSPAGVLNSPLHF
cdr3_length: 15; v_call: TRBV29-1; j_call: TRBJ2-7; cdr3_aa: CSVERTSGRGYEQYF
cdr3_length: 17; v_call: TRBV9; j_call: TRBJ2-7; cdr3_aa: CASSGRAAGGLSYEQYF
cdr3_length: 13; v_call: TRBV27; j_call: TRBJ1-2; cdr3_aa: CASSEHGTVTYTF
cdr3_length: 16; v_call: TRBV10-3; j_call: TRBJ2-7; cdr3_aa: CAISESRSRGRDEQYF
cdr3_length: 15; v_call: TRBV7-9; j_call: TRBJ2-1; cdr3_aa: CASSLEAAGADEQFF